Below are 11 T cell receptor beta chains sequenced from a single sample in a study of cytomegalovirus exposure and HLA in healthy donors. PCR employed 60 Vbeta and 13 Jbeta primers. TCRdb's table, derived via immunoSEQ multiplex PCR, lists solely in-frame clones and lacks some. This table has about 93,000 clones, 65% appearing once. Specimen: PBMCs. These receptors all stem from a boy aged 10-17 years in good health and CMV-seropositive.

As for this clone: One end of the junction is discordant with germline, which a read error may explain. The rearrangement uses TRBV20-1 and TRBJ2-7; 8 bases agree with TRBD2. Germline V gene data show CDR1 as DFQATT and CDR2 as SNEGSKA (reference sequence). The CDR3 length is 11 residues. The DNA of the CDR3 is TGCAGTGCTAGAGAAGGGGGGACTAGTTTCTTC. Its protein is CSAREGGTSFF.

The chain links TRBV6-5 to TRBJ2-3; TRBD2 matches at 7 bases. Trimming cost V 0 bases and J 1 base; bases outside gene matches: 4. The CDR3 loop spans 16 amino acids. The germline gives CDR1 MNHEY, CDR2 SVGAGI. CDR3 in DNA: TGTGCCAGCAGTTACTCAGTCCGGGGGGGCACAGATACGCAGTATTTT. It translates to CASSYSVRGGTDTQYF.

The chain is built from TRBV28 and TRBJ1-1; no firm D call. This CDR3 comprises 13 residues. Per germline, CDR1 MDHEN and CDR2 SYDVKM. The V end was cut by 7 bases, the J end by 11 bases, with 20 bases between. The CDR3 reads CASTALGRRAAFF. The CDR3 coding sequence is TGTGCCAGCACTGCTTTGGGGAGGCGTGCGGCTTTCTTT.

The rearrangement joins TRBV30 to TRBJ1-1; tentative D call: TRBD1 (5 bases). The V end was cut by 5 bases, the J end by 1 base, with 14 bases between. The CDR3 has 14 amino acids. CDR1 is GTSNPN and CDR2 is SVGIG in the germline V gene (reference sequence). The CDR3 coding sequence is TGTGCCTGGTCCCTCGACAGAGCGAACACTGAAGCTTTCTTT. This encodes CAWSLDRANTEAFF.

V and J are TRBV5-1 and TRBJ2-7; D is unresolved. Trimming left V 0 bases short and J 5 bases short, with 12 bases between. Germline values: CDR1 SGHRS, CDR2 YFSETQ. This CDR3 has 14 amino acids. The CDR3 region is CASSLDNPGNEQYF. DNA of the CDR3: TGCGCCAGCAGCTTGGATAACCCAGGCAACGAGCAGTACTTC. Filled out from reference TRBV5-1 and TRBJ2-7, the complete variable domain reads KAGVTQTPRYLIKTRGQQVTLSCSPISGHRSVSWYQQTPGQGLQFLFEYFSETQRNKGNFPGRFSGRQFSNSRSEMNVSTLELGDSALYLCASSLDNPGNEQYFGPGTRLTVT.

The gene calls are TRBV5-1 and TRBJ1-1; maybe TRBD1 (6 bases). Germline values: CDR1 SGHRS, CDR2 YFSETQ. V lost 3 bases and J lost 8, with 14 bases in between. The CDR3 has 13 residues. CDR3 bases: TGCGCCAGCAGCTCCTCGGGGCAGGGGGAAGCTTTCTTT. Protein sequence: CASSSSGQGEAFF.

The rearrangement joins TRBV10-2 to TRBJ1-6; D remains ambiguous. The V and J ends lost 7 bases and 7 bases respectively, with 14 bases between them. Germline CDR1 is WSHSY and CDR2 is SAAADI. This CDR3 has 14 residues. The CDR3 here is CASTGGGVNSPLHF. The CDR3 coding sequence is TGCGCCAGCACCGGAGGCGGGGTAAATTCACCCCTCCACTTT.

This clone was recorded a few times. The chain has TRBV5-1 and TRBJ1-4, with TRBD1 as a possible D gene (6 bases). Germline values: CDR1 SGHRS, CDR2 YFSETQ. The ends were cut back, 9 bases at V and 8 bases at J, with 17 bases in the middle. The CDR3 loop spans 13 amino acids. This CDR3 is CAILPGQQEKLFF. The DNA for the CDR3 is TGCGCCATCTTACCGGGACAACAGGAAAAACTGTTTTTT.

This clone was seen a single time. V is TRBV2 and J is TRBJ1-2; D unclear. V lost 5 bases and J lost 11, with 18 bases in between. CDR3 length equals 13 residues. Germline V gives CDR1 SNHLY, CDR2 FYNNEI. For the CDR3, the DNA is TGTGCCAGCAGTCCCACTACCGGGATAGGGTACACCTTC. Its translation: CASSPTTGIGYTF.

The chain couples TRBV29-1 to TRBJ1-2; 10 bases are a match to TRBD1. V dropped 6 bases and J dropped 6; count of bases not matched to a gene: 4. The germline gives CDR1 SQVTM, CDR2 ANQGSEA. The CDR3 has 12 amino acids. The CDR3 loop is CSVDRGPDGYTF. The CDR3 DNA reads as TGCAGCGTAGACAGGGGGCCGGATGGCTACACCTTC.

This rearrangement joins TRBV7-6 to TRBJ1-1, with a possible D match to TRBD1 (6 bases). The CDR3 is made up of 16 amino acids. The V end was cut by 4 bases, the J end by 1 base, with 16 bases between. Germline CDR1 SGHVS, CDR2 FNYEAQ. The CDR3 is CASSCTWGGQNTEAFF. CDR3 sequence (DNA): TGTGCCAGCAGCTGCACTTGGGGGGGGCAGAACACTGAAGCTTTCTTT. Looking up the rest from reference TRBV7-6 and TRBJ1-1 gives the full variable domain: GAGVSQSPRYKVTKRGQDVALRCDPISGHVSLYWYRQALGQGPEFLTYFNYEAQQDKSGLPNDRFSAERPEGSISTLTIQRTEQRDSAMYRCASSCTWGGQNTEAFFGQGTRLTVV.